This T cell receptor beta chain comes out of a study of T cell responses to AZD1222 COVID-19 vaccine. Overall study results and limits: Repertoire sampling occurred only after the peak T cell response. Recipients of two AZD1222 doses showed rising Spike-specific TCR breadth and depth. Reportedly, nearly half of unique spike TCRs recognized epitopes outside B.1.351/B.1.1.7 mutations.

Remarks on this clone: Antigen: not known.

This table comes from immunoSEQ multiplex PCR, and its TCRdb copy is limited to in-frame clones, with some not included. The table has 150,000 to 200,000 clones, about 92% seen once. Trimming removed 1 base from V and 6 bases from J; junction bases left unmatched: 4. The length of the CDR3 is 14 residues. Germline assignment: CDR1 SGHRS and CDR2 YFSETQ. This chain joins TRBV5-1 and TRBJ2-7; 10 positions match TRBD2. The receptor's source is an adult in good health. This specimen was peripheral blood, taken on day 0 of AZD1222 vaccination. Here the CDR3 reads CASSLHLAGAEQYF. The CDR3 nucleotides read TGCGCCAGCAGCTTGCACCTAGCGGGAGCCGAGCAGTACTTC.